This TCR beta chain was identified during a study of T-cell memory formation after mild COVID-19 (dated by TCRdb to the early 2020s). About the full investigation: Most TCR sequence clusters were specific to one of the two donors. Longitudinal TCRalpha and TCRbeta repertoire sequencing tracked T-cell clones expanding and contracting after mild COVID-19 in a couple of donors. Two young, previously healthy adult volunteers made up the cohort, one male and one female. Study-wide findings and limitations: Balanced CD4/CD8 phenotypes were observed for clones contracting from day 15 to 85, whereas a bias towards CD4+ was observed for a second wave of clones expanding from day 15 to 37. Contracting CD4+ clones were found mainly in CM and EM memory subsets, while CD8+ clones were enriched in EMRA. Some responding clones were found in pre-infection memory, which suggests that pre-existing cross-reactive memory T cells took part in the SARS-CoV-2 response. Only two mild cases were covered by the study, and larger cohorts that include severe cases with pre-infection samples were considered necessary. SARS-CoV-2 specificity of the second-wave clones peaking on day 37 was not confirmed.

As encoded in the germline V gene, CDR1 is MGHRA while CDR2 is YSYEKL. Cut back by 2 bases and 3 bases, the V and J ends lie 10 bases apart. The CDR3, cysteine through phenylalanine, is 14 amino acids long. Kept here is only the CDR3 DNA, which spans 42 bases and is read in frame from base 1. This clonotype was found once. The specificity of this receptor is unknown. Per-base qualities were not stored, and no clone one base away is much larger. Single-read evidence is weak. The instrument given in TCRdb is Illumina NovaSeq 6000. Using 5'RACE with constant-segment primers, TCRalpha and TCRbeta cDNA libraries were constructed, with sample barcodes and unique molecular identifiers added in the process. RNA was extracted from every sample with Trizol reagent. The libraries were amplified in two PCR steps, and the second step added a second sample barcode and Illumina TruSeq adapters. Sequencing of the libraries was done on an Illumina NovaSeq, producing 2 x 150 bp paired-end reads. On the authors' methods: Demultiplexing of reads and collapsing into UMI-guided consensus sequences were performed with migec v1.2.7. Using mixcr v2.1.11, UMI consensuses were aligned to TRA and TRB V and J templates and then assembled into clonotypes. A clonotype was counted as expanded or contracted only when both edgeR and NoisET called the clonotype significant, with the noise models trained on biological replicates. For edgeR calls, a false discovery rate-adjusted p below 0.01 and a log2 fold-change threshold of 1 were applied. As an exploratory analysis of dynamics, max-normalized trajectories of the 1000 most abundant clonotypes were examined by PCA with hierarchical clustering. The CD4 or CD8 phenotype of responding clones was assigned using the separately sequenced CD4+ and CD8+ repertoires. TCRdb itself trimmed the public reads at Q25 with fastp, ran MiXCR and retained productive beta chains. Duplicate CDR3 protein sequences are folded into a single record with the most common DNA and genes. TCRdb's processing, not the authors' own work, is the source of the V and J calls. The sample data list about 270,000 distinct CDR3 sequences, and 15% of these were observed just once. Around 2% of the sample goes to the ten largest clones.

Ficoll-Paque density gradient centrifugation was the method used to isolate PBMCs. The chain was built from TRBV4-1 and TRBJ1-2; confidence is insufficient to name the D gene. The sequenced sample consisted of PBMCs or a T cell subset sorted from them (not recorded which). This clonotype was sampled from an adult woman who had mild COVID-19 (a few samples of this study predate the infection). The sample titles of this study are shuffled in the database, so cell type and time point are left out; the donor was told from shared clones. The nucleotides read TGCGCCAGCAGCCAATCGGACGGGCACTATGGCTACACCTTC. It is translated as CASSQSDGHYGYTF.